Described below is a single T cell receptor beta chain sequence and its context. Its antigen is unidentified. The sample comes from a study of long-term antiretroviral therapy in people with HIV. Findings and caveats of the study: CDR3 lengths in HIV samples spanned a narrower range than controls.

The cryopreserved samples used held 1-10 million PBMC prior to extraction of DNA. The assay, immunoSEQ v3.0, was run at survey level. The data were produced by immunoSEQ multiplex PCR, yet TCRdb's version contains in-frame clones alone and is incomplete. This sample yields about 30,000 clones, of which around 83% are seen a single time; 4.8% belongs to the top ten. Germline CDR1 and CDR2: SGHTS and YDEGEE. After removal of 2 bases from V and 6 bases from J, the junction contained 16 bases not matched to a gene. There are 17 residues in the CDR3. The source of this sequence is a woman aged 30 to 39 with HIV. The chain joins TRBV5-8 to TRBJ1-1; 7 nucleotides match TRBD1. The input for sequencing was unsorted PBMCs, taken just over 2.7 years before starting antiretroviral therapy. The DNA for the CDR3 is TGTGCCAGCAGCTTTTCTTATAGAGCAGGGGGTTACGCTGAAGCTTTCTTT. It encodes CASSFSYRAGGYAEAFF.